A single sample gave rise to the 2 T cell receptor beta chains below, sequenced in a study of cytomegalovirus exposure and HLA in healthy donors (dated by TCRdb to between 2016 and 2019). Libraries were made using the immunoSEQ multiplex PCR assay. For the multiplex PCR, a mixture combining 60 forward primers for TCR Vbeta segments and 13 reverse primers for TCR Jbeta segments was used. TCRdb's version of the immuneACCESS table is confined to in-frame rearrangements and falls short of the full clone set. An unresolved V gene accounts for under half of the shortfall where checked; the remainder is of unknown origin. The sample records 200,000 or so clones, 84% of which are singletons. The ten largest clones represent 0.25% to 0.3% of the sample. Sample: PBMCs. The receptors here all came from a boy aged 5-17 years in good health and CMV-seronegative.

V is TRBV9 and J is TRBJ2-1, with 8 bases identical to TRBD2. V gave up 4 bases and J gave up 8 bases; unmatched junction bases: 8. The CDR3 loop spans 14 amino acids. Germline loops: CDR1 SGDLS, CDR2 YYNGEE. CDR3 loop: CASSQGLVDHEQFF. CDR3 nucleotides: TGTGCCAGCAGCCAGGGACTAGTTGACCATGAGCAGTTCTTC.

In this sample, this clone turned up a few times. The rearrangement links TRBV19 to TRBJ1-1; possibly TRBD1 for D (5 bases). Germline V gene sequence: CDR1 LNHDA, CDR2 SQIVND (reference sequence). This CDR3 spans 13 amino acids. V lost 6 bases, J lost 4 bases, and 12 bases lay in between. CDR3 bases: TGTGCCAGTAGAGAAGGGGCCGGCACTGAAGCTTTCTTT. Its translation: CASREGAGTEAFF. Drawing the rest from reference TRBV19 and TRBJ1-1, the complete variable domain is DGGITQSPKYLFRKEGQNVTLSCEQNLNHDAMYWYRQDPGQGLRLIYYSQIVNDFQKGDIAEGYSVSREKKESFPLTVTSAQKNPTAFYLCASREGAGTEAFFGQGTRLTVV.